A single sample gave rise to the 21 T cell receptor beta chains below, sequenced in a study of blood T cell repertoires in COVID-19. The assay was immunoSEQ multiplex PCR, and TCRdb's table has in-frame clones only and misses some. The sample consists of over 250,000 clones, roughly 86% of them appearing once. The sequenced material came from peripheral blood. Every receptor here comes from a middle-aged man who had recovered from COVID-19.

CDR3 region: CASSLVFSDTQYF. The CDR3 DNA reads TGTGCCAGCAGCTTAGTTTTTTCGGATACGCAGTATTTT. This sequence joins TRBV7-2 and TRBJ2-3; the D is unclear. The CDR3 is 13 residues long. V lost 1 base and J 6 bases, leaving 8 bases between the germline ends. Germline V CDR1 and CDR2: SGHTA, FQGNSA.

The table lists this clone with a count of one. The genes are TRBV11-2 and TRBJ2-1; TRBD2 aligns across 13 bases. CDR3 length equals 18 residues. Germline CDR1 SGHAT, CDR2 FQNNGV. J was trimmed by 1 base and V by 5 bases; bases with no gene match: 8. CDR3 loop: CASSPGLAGPHSYNEQFF. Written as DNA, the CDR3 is TGTGCCAGCAGCCCGGGACTAGCGGGGCCACATTCCTACAATGAGCAGTTCTTC.

Written as DNA, the CDR3 is TGTGCCAGCAGTCCCTTGCGGGTGTACAATGAGCAGTTCTTC. Translation: CASSPLRVYNEQFF. The chain recombines TRBV6-2 or TRBV6-3 with TRBJ2-1, with D possibly TRBD2 on 5 matching bases. The germline gives CDR1 MNHEY, CDR2 SVGEGT. The CDR3 runs 14 residues. Trimming removed 5 bases from V and 4 bases from J, with 12 bases in between.

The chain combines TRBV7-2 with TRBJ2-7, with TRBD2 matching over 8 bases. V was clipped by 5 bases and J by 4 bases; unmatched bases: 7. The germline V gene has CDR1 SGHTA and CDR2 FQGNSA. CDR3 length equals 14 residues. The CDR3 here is CASSPGLVSYEQYF. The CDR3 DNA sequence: TGTGCCAGCAGCCCGGGACTAGTTTCTTACGAGCAGTACTTC. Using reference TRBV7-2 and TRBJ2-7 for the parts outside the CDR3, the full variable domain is GAGVSQSPSNKVTEKGKDVELRCDPISGHTALYWYRQSLGQGLEFLIYFQGNSAPDKSGLPSDRFSAERTGGSVSTLTIQRTQQEDSAVYLCASSPGLVSYEQYFGPGTRLTVT.

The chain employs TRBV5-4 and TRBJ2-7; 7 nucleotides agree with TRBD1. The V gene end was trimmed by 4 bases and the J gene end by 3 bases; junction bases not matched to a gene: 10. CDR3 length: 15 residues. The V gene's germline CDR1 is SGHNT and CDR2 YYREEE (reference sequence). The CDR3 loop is CASSSRETGIYEQYF. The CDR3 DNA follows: TGTGCCAGCAGCAGCCGAGAGACAGGGATCTACGAGCAGTACTTC.

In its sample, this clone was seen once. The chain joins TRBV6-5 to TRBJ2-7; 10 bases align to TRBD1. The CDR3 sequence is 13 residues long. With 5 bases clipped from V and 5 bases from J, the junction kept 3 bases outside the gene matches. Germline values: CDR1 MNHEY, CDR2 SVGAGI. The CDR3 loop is CASSLGQGNEQYF. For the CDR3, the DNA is TGTGCCAGCAGTCTGGGACAGGGGAACGAGCAGTACTTC.

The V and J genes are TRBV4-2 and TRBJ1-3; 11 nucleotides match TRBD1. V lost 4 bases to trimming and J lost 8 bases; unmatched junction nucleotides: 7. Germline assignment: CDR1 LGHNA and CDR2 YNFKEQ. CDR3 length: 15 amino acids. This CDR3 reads CASSPGQGVIYTIYF. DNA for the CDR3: TGTGCCAGCAGCCCGGGACAGGGGGTAATATACACCATATATTTT.

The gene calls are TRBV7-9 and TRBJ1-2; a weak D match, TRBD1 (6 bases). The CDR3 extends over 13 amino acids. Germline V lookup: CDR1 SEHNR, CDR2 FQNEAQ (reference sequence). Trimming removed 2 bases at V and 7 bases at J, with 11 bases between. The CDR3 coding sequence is TGTGCCAGCAGCTTACCAGGGGAAGGTGGCTACACCTTC. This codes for CASSLPGEGGYTF.

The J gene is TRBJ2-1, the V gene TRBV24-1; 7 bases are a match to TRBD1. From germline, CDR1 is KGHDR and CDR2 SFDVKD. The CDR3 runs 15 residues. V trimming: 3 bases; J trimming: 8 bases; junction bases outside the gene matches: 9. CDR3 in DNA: TGTGCCACCAGTGATAGACAGGGTTTAGGCGATGAGCAGTTCTTC. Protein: CATSDRQGLGDEQFF.

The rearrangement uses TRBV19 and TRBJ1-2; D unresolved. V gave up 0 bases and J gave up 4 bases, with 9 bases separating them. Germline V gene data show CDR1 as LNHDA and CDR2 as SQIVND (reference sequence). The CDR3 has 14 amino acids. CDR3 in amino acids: CASSIDPSFYGYTF. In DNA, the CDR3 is TGTGCCAGTAGTATAGATCCTTCGTTCTATGGCTACACCTTC.

The CDR3 sequence is CASSQDPSRLAHTDTQYF. The CDR3 nucleotides read TGTGCCAGCAGCCAAGATCCCTCCAGGCTAGCACACACAGATACGCAGTATTTT. V and J are TRBV14 and TRBJ2-3; possible D gene TRBD2, 5 bases. Trimming stripped 0 bases from V and 2 bases from J, with 18 bases between. Germline-derived CDR1 and CDR2 are SGHDN and FVKESK. This CDR3 contains 18 residues.

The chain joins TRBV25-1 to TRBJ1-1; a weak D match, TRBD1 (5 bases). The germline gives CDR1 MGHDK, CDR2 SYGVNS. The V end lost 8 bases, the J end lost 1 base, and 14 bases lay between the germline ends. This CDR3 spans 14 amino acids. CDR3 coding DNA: TGTGCCAGCGACCGGGGGACCCCGAACACTGAAGCTTTCTTT. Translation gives CASDRGTPNTEAFF.

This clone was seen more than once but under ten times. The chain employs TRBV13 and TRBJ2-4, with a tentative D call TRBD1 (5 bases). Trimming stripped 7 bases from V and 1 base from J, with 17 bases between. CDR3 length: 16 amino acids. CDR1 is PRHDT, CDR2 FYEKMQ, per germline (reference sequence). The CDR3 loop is CASNERQGRAKNIQYF. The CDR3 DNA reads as TGTGCCAGCAATGAGCGTCAGGGTAGGGCCAAAAACATTCAGTACTTC.

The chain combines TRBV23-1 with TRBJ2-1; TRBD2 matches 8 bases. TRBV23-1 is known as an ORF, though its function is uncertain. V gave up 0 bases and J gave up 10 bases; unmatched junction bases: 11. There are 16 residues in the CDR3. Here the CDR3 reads CASSQSGTLADGEQFF. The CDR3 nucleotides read TGCGCCAGCAGTCAATCGGGGACACTAGCGGACGGAGAGCAGTTCTTC.

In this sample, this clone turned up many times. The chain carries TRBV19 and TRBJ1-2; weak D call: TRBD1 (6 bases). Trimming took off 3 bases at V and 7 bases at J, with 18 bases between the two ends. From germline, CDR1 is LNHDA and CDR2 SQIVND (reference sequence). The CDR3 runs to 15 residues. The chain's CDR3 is CASSIEHRVTGGYTF. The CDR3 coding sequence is TGTGCCAGTAGTATCGAGCACAGGGTGACGGGTGGCTACACCTTC.

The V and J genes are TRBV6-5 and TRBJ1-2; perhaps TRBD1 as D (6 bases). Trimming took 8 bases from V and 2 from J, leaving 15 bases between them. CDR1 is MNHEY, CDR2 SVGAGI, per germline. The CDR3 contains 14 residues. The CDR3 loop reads CASGPRTVNYGYTF. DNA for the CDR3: TGTGCCAGCGGCCCCAGGACAGTAAACTATGGCTACACCTTC.

The CDR3 coding sequence is TGTGCCAGCAGCCCGGAGAGGGCTAGCGCGTGGGATACGCAGTATTTT. Its translation is CASSPERASAWDTQYF. The chain combines TRBV7-8 with TRBJ2-3; possibly TRBD2 for D (6 bases). The CDR3 runs 16 residues. Germline CDR1 SGHVS, CDR2 FQNEAQ. V was pared by 5 bases and J by 6 bases, with 21 bases between.

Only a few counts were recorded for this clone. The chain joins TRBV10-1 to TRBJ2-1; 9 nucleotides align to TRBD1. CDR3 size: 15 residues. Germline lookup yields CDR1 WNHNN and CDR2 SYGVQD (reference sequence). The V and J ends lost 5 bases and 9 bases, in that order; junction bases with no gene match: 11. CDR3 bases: TGCGCCAGCAGTAAGACGGGACAGGGTTTCGGTGAGCAGTTCTTC. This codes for CASSKTGQGFGEQFF.

DNA for the CDR3: TGCGCCAGCAGCCTCGGCAGGGATACGCAGTATTTT. Residues: CASSLGRDTQYF. The gene calls are TRBV5-1 and TRBJ2-3; D gene uncertain. CDR1 is SGHRS, CDR2 YFSETQ, per germline. Trimming left V 4 bases short and J 6 bases short, with 9 bases between. CDR3 length equals 12 residues.

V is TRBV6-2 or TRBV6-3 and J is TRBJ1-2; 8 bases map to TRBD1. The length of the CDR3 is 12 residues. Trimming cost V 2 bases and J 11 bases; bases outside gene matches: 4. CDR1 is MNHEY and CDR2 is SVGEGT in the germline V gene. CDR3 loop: CASSYPDRGYTF. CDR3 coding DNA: TGTGCCAGCAGTTACCCCGACAGGGGTTACACCTTC.

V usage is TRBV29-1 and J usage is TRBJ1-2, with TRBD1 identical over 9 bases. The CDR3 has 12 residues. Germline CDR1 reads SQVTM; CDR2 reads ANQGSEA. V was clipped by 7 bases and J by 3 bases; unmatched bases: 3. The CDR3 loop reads CSARQGDYGYTF. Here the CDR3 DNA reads TGCAGCGCAAGACAGGGGGACTATGGCTACACCTTC.